This T cell receptor beta chain was captured in a study of blood T cell repertoires in COVID-19. The method was immunoSEQ multiplex PCR; TCRdb's version includes in-frame clones alone and lacks a portion of them. The profile shows roughly 330,000 clones, around 92% of them singletons. The CDR3 length is 13 residues. The trim removed 6 bases at V and 2 bases at J, leaving 2 bases unmatched. This clonotype originated in a man aged 18 to 30 who had recovered from COVID-19. The chain joins TRBV12-3 or TRBV12-4 to TRBJ2-5; TRBD2 aligns across 8 bases. Sequencing input: peripheral blood. CDR3 loop: CASRTSGQETQYF. CDR3 in DNA: TGTGCCAGCAGAACTAGCGGACAAGAGACCCAGTACTTC.